This TCR beta chain was recovered during a study of blood T cell repertoires in COVID-19. Overall study context: Material from acute and convalescent COVID-19 was sourced from the United States, Italy and Spain. Sources were T cells, B-cell-depleted T cells, or PBMCs; the material itself was cDNA or gDNA.

Original processing methods: Quantification of nucleated cells was approximated via reference gene primer amplification. The data were produced by immunoSEQ multiplex PCR, yet TCRdb's version contains in-frame clones alone and is incomplete. The V and J calls and clone size come from that table; D and trimming were worked out from the DNA. Altogether fewer than 35,000 clones are present, about 85% being singletons, with the ten largest covering around 1.8%. There are 11 residues in the CDR3. The V end was cut by 3 bases, the J end by 5 bases, with 6 bases between. Germline V CDR1 and CDR2: SGHDT, YYEEEE.

Sequencing was done on a sample of peripheral blood. This TCR was recovered from a man between 50 and 59 years old with active or convalescent COVID-19. V usage is TRBV5-6 and J usage is TRBJ2-7; D possibly corresponds to TRBD1 (5 bases). The CDR3 loop reads CASSSGHEQYF. Written as DNA, the CDR3 is TGTGCCAGCAGCTCAGGGCACGAGCAGTACTTC.